The entry below gives a single T cell receptor (beta chain) sequence along with its context. The sample is drawn from a study of cytomegalovirus exposure and HLA in healthy donors. The PCR made use of 60 Vbeta and 13 Jbeta primers. Method: immunoSEQ multiplex PCR; TCRdb's copy keeps in-frame clones and lacks some. The top ten clones hold roughly 1.6% of a sample with over 150,000 clones, more than 75% of them seen once. CDR1 and CDR2 (germline): SGHNT, YYREEE (reference sequence). V was shortened by 0 bases and J by 7 bases, with 14 bases between the two germline ends. CDR3 length: 14 amino acids. The chain links TRBV5-4 to TRBJ2-7; a weak D match, TRBD2 (5 bases). This clonotype was obtained from a girl under 18 in good health and CMV-seropositive. Sequenced material: PBMCs. Here the CDR3 reads CASSLESTSREQYF. As DNA, the CDR3 is TGTGCCAGCAGCTTGGAAAGTACTAGTCGAGAGCAGTACTTC.